One and the same sample provided the 27 T cell receptor beta chains below, sequenced in a study of T cell responses to AZD1222 COVID-19 vaccine. The repertoire was sequenced with immunoSEQ multiplex PCR; TCRdb's copy has only in-frame clones and lacks some. The data show under 200,000 clones, with about 89% seen just once and 1.9% held by the top ten. The sequences come from peripheral blood, collected on day 0 of AZD1222 vaccination. Receptor source: an adult in good health.

The chain combines TRBV28 with TRBJ1-1; D might be TRBD1 (5 bases). The CDR3 spans 16 residues. In germline, CDR1 is MDHEN, CDR2 SYDVKM. Trimming cost V 6 bases and J 4 bases, with 21 bases left between them. The CDR3 DNA is TGTGCCAGCAGCATGCTTTTAGGGGCAGGGACCACTGAAGCTTTCTTT. Translation gives CASSMLLGAGTTEAFF.

The V gene is TRBV9, the J gene TRBJ2-7, with D perhaps TRBD1 or TRBD2 (5 bases each). Trimming removed 1 base from V and 0 bases from J, with 8 bases in between. From germline, CDR1 is SGDLS and CDR2 YYNGEE. The CDR3 totals 14 residues. CDR3: CASSVKGSSYEQYF. CDR3 bases: TGTGCCAGCAGCGTAAAGGGGAGCTCCTACGAGCAGTACTTC.

This chain links TRBV6-5 with TRBJ2-2, with 9 nucleotides matching TRBD1. The CDR3 is 15 amino acids. V lost 8 bases, J lost 4 bases, and 8 bases stayed unmatched. From germline, CDR1 is MNHEY and CDR2 SVGAGI. The CDR3: CASRTGTGSTGELFF. The CDR3 bases are TGTGCCAGCCGGACCGGGACAGGGAGCACCGGGGAGCTGTTTTTT.

For this clone: The sample carries other DNA sequences with the same CDR3. The chain has TRBV5-5 and TRBJ1-3, with a tentative D call TRBD1 (5 bases). This CDR3 has 14 residues. V was trimmed by 0 bases and J by 4 bases, leaving 8 bases between them. The germline gives CDR1 SGHKS, CDR2 YYEKEE (reference sequence). The CDR3 spells CASSLEGSGNTIYF. CDR3 DNA sequence: TGTGCCAGCAGCTTGGAGGGGTCCGGAAACACCATATATTTT.

This chain links TRBV5-1 with TRBJ2-2; D might be TRBD1 (6 bases). V lost 4 bases to trimming and J lost 1 base, with 11 bases between them. The CDR3 has 15 residues. CDR1 is SGHRS and CDR2 is YFSETQ in the germline V gene. The CDR3 region is CASSLIGGNTGELFF. CDR3 nucleotides: TGCGCCAGCAGCCTAATAGGGGGGAACACCGGGGAGCTGTTTTTT. Filled out from reference TRBV5-1 and TRBJ2-2, the complete variable domain reads KAGVTQTPRYLIKTRGQQVTLSCSPISGHRSVSWYQQTPGQGLQFLFEYFSETQRNKGNFPGRFSGRQFSNSRSEMNVSTLELGDSALYLCASSLIGGNTGELFFGEGSRLTVL.

The chain combines TRBV5-6 with TRBJ1-4; unclear D gene. The V gene lost 2 bases and the J gene lost 10 bases, with 6 bases spanning the gap. Germline V gene sequence: CDR1 SGHDT, CDR2 YYEEEE. CDR3 length: 11 residues. CDR3 loop: CASSFAGKLFF. The CDR3 DNA reads TGTGCCAGCAGCTTCGCTGGAAAACTGTTTTTT.

This sequence joins TRBV28 and TRBJ2-5; possibly TRBD1 for D (6 bases). Germline CDR1 is MDHEN and CDR2 is SYDVKM. The CDR3 is 15 residues long. Trimming removed 5 bases from V and 5 bases from J, with 18 bases in between. The CDR3 protein is CASSTTRDIGETQYF. CDR3 bases: TGTGCCAGCAGTACGACACGGGACATTGGGGAGACCCAGTACTTC.

The chain combines TRBV3-1 (or the pseudogene TRBV3-2) with TRBJ1-3, with D hard to call. The CDR3 has 16 residues. Trimming took 0 bases from V and 2 from J, leaving 11 bases between them. CDR1 and CDR2 (germline): LGHDT, YNNKEL (reference sequence). CDR3 sequence (DNA): TGTGCCAGCAGCCAAGACCTCGGGATCCCTGGAAACACCATATATTTT. Encoded protein: CASSQDLGIPGNTIYF.

The chain is built from TRBV29-1 and TRBJ1-1; D unresolved. Trimming took off 7 bases at V and 4 bases at J, with 7 bases between the two ends. The CDR3 sequence is 10 residues long. The germline V gene has CDR1 SQVTM and CDR2 ANQGSEA. In DNA, the CDR3 is TGCAGCGCCTGGACCACTGAAGCTTTCTTT. Protein: CSAWTTEAFF.

The chain recombines TRBV4-3 with TRBJ2-5, with D possibly being TRBD1 (6 bases). V was cut by 3 bases and J by 5 bases, with 10 bases left in between. CDR3 length equals 13 residues. From germline, CDR1 is LGHNA and CDR2 YSLEER. The CDR3 nucleotides read TGCGCCAGCAGCCACAGGGGTGGGGAGACCCAGTACTTC. Protein product: CASSHRGGETQYF.

The chain has TRBV7-2 and TRBJ2-2; TRBD1 might be the D (6 bases). V was clipped by 3 bases and J by 1 base, with 9 bases between them. The CDR3 has 15 amino acids. Germline V gives CDR1 SGHTA, CDR2 FQGNSA. The CDR3 reads CASSLGHQNTGELFF. CDR3 in DNA: TGTGCCAGCAGCTTGGGACACCAGAACACCGGGGAGCTGTTTTTT. Full variable domain (missing parts from reference TRBV7-2 and TRBJ2-2): GAGVSQSPSNKVTEKGKDVELRCDPISGHTALYWYRQSLGQGLEFLIYFQGNSAPDKSGLPSDRFSAERTGGSVSTLTIQRTQQEDSAVYLCASSLGHQNTGELFFGEGSRLTVL.

V gene TRBV7-2 combines with J gene TRBJ2-5; 7 nucleotides line up with TRBD1. The CDR3 spans 14 residues. Germline loops: CDR1 SGHTA, CDR2 FQGNSA. V was clipped by 3 bases and J by 5 bases; unmatched bases: 6. The CDR3 bases are TGTGCCAGCAGCTTGGGCAGAGGGGGCGAGACCCAGTACTTC. Translation gives CASSLGRGGETQYF.

V usage is TRBV6-7 and J usage is TRBJ1-5; no firm D call. TRBV6-7 is an open reading frame, and its role is uncertain. V gave up 0 bases and J gave up 5 bases, with 17 bases separating them. CDR3 length: 17 amino acids. The CDR3, as DNA: TGTGCCAGCAGTTACTCTAGGATTGATAAGGATTATCAGCCCCAGCATTTT. Protein: CASSYSRIDKDYQPQHF.

The gene calls are TRBV5-1 and TRBJ2-7; tentative D call: TRBD2 (5 bases). The CDR3 covers 13 residues. V was pared by 4 bases and J by 7 bases, with 15 bases between. Germline CDR1 SGHRS, CDR2 YFSETQ. CDR3 amino acids: CASSPGIPEEQYF. In nucleotides, the CDR3 is TGCGCCAGCAGCCCGGGGATACCCGAGGAGCAGTACTTC.

The genes are TRBV7-9 and TRBJ2-3; maybe TRBD1 (8 bases). The V gene's germline CDR1 is SEHNR and CDR2 FQNEAQ (reference sequence). With 5 bases removed from V and 5 bases from J, the gap between germline ends came to 14 bases. The CDR3 has 14 residues. The chain's CDR3 is CASSLNRGGDTQYF. In nucleotides, the CDR3 is TGTGCCAGCAGCCTCAACAGGGGGGGAGATACGCAGTATTTT.

The chain employs TRBV4-1 and TRBJ2-4; D remains unclear. V lost 1 base and J lost 7, with 8 bases in between. Germline CDR1 and CDR2: MGHRA and YSYEKL. This CDR3 spans 13 amino acids. CDR3 nucleotide sequence: TGCGCCAGCAGCCAAGGACTCGGGAACATTCAGTACTTC. Its translation is CASSQGLGNIQYF.

The genes are TRBV6-2 or TRBV6-3 and TRBJ2-3, with a possible D match to TRBD2 (6 bases). This CDR3 comprises 15 residues. Trimming shortened V by 6 bases and J by 6 bases, and 19 bases separated the two germline ends. CDR1 is MNHEY and CDR2 is SVGEGT in the germline V gene. The CDR3 DNA follows: TGTGCCAGCAGCTGGGTGAGCGGGCGCGAGGATACGCAGTATTTT. Protein: CASSWVSGREDTQYF.

The rearrangement links TRBV7-2 to TRBJ1-5; D ambiguous. Between the trimmed V and J ends, which lost 1 base and 4 bases, there was a span of 11 bases. The CDR3 contains 15 residues. Germline V CDR1 and CDR2: SGHTA, FQGNSA. The chain's CDR3 is CASSLGAGLNQPQHF. CDR3 coding DNA: TGTGCCAGCAGCTTAGGAGCAGGTCTAAATCAGCCCCAGCATTTT.

V and J are TRBV6-6 and TRBJ2-1, with D possibly being TRBD1 (6 bases). This CDR3 comprises 16 residues. Trimming took 4 bases from V and 3 from J, leaving 16 bases between them. Germline loops: CDR1 MNHNY, CDR2 SVGAGI (reference sequence). CDR3 in DNA: TGTGCCAGCAGTTTAGATAGAGGACAGAGCTACAATGAGCAGTTCTTC. Translation gives CASSLDRGQSYNEQFF.

The V call is TRBV28, the J call TRBJ1-6; TRBD1 might be the D (6 bases). V dropped 6 bases and J dropped 13 bases, with 19 bases sitting between them. The CDR3 runs to 14 residues. Germline V lookup: CDR1 MDHEN, CDR2 SYDVKM. The CDR3 sequence: CASRRQRAGVPLHF. The CDR3 DNA is TGTGCCAGCAGGCGCCAAAGGGCAGGGGTGCCCCTCCACTTT.

The chain carries TRBV4-1 and TRBJ2-3; 8 positions agree with TRBD1. Trimming cost V 0 bases and J 1 base; bases outside gene matches: 0. Germline-derived CDR1 and CDR2 are MGHRA and YSYEKL. The CDR3 totals 15 residues. CDR3 loop: CASSQEQGGTDTQYF. CDR3 nucleotides: TGCGCCAGCAGCCAAGAACAGGGGGGCACAGATACGCAGTATTTT.

The chain has TRBV6-1 and TRBJ1-5; 7 bases fit TRBD1. Germline trimming cut 0 bases from V and 5 bases from J; bases unmatched to any gene: 1. Germline CDR1 reads MNHNS; CDR2 reads SASEGT. The CDR3 consists of 14 residues. CDR3 amino acids: CASSEAGGDQPQHF. CDR3 nucleotide sequence: TGTGCCAGCAGTGAAGCAGGGGGCGATCAGCCCCAGCATTTT.

The rearrangement links TRBV7-2 to TRBJ2-7, with 7 nucleotides matching TRBD1. This CDR3 has 13 residues. The germline V gene encodes CDR1 SGHTA and CDR2 FQGNSA. Trimming cost V 3 bases and J 5 bases; bases outside gene matches: 4. CDR3 sequence reads: CASSLRGLDEQYF. The CDR3 DNA sequence: TGTGCCAGCAGCTTGAGGGGGCTCGACGAGCAGTACTTC.

This clone was seen only a few times. The chain employs TRBV15 and TRBJ1-2; possible D gene TRBD1, 5 bases. CDR1 and CDR2 (germline): LNHNV, YYDKDF (reference sequence). The CDR3 has 15 residues. V shed 5 bases and J shed 7 bases, with 20 bases lying between them. The CDR3 reads CATSRLGTSISGYTF. The CDR3 DNA reads TGTGCCACCAGCCGACTCGGGACGTCAATCTCTGGCTACACCTTC.

The rearrangement links TRBV4-1 to TRBJ1-5, with 12 bases fitting TRBD1. CDR1 and CDR2 (germline): MGHRA, YSYEKL. CDR3 length equals 16 residues. After removal of 4 bases from V and 8 bases from J, the junction contained 9 bases not matched to a gene. CDR3 bases: TGCGCCAGCAGCCTCGCCGGGACAGGGGGCATGAAGCCCCAGCATTTT. Translated, it gives CASSLAGTGGMKPQHF.

The chain employs TRBV7-2 and TRBJ1-4; D is unresolved. The CDR3 has 14 amino acids. Trimming shortened V by 5 bases and J by 3 bases, and 10 bases separated the two germline ends. The V gene's germline CDR1 is SGHTA and CDR2 FQGNSA. Here the CDR3 DNA reads TGTGCCAGCAGCCCTCAGGCTTCTAATGAAAAACTGTTTTTT. Protein: CASSPQASNEKLFF.

The V and J genes are TRBV19 and TRBJ2-5; D possibly corresponds to TRBD1 (5 bases). The CDR3 runs 14 residues. Between the trimmed V and J ends, which lost 0 bases and 2 bases, there was a span of 7 bases. Germline V lookup: CDR1 LNHDA, CDR2 SQIVND (reference sequence). CDR3 region: CASSIDRQQETQYF. The CDR3, as DNA: TGTGCCAGTAGTATAGATCGACAGCAAGAGACCCAGTACTTC.